The TCR beta chain described here comes from a study of cytomegalovirus exposure and HLA in healthy donors. Remarks on this clone: Its cognate antigen is unknown.

This CDR3 is 13 amino acids long. Germline CDR1 KGHSH, CDR2 LQKENI. Trimming removed 4 bases from V and 6 bases from J, with 12 bases in between. PCR used 60 Vbeta primers and 13 Jbeta primers. Some clones are missing from TCRdb's copy, which holds only in-frame ones; the method was immunoSEQ multiplex PCR. Of over 130,000 clones listed, about 85% are singletons. Study-wide results and limits: It was 164 TCR beta chains that were listed as cytomegalovirus-associated.

The origin of this receptor is a human donor in good health. This chain links TRBV18 with TRBJ1-1; D is possibly TRBD1 (6 bases). Sequencing was done on a sample of PBMCs. CDR3 amino acids: CASSLNRESEAFF. As DNA, the CDR3 is TGTGCCAGCTCACTCAACAGGGAGTCTGAAGCTTTCTTT.